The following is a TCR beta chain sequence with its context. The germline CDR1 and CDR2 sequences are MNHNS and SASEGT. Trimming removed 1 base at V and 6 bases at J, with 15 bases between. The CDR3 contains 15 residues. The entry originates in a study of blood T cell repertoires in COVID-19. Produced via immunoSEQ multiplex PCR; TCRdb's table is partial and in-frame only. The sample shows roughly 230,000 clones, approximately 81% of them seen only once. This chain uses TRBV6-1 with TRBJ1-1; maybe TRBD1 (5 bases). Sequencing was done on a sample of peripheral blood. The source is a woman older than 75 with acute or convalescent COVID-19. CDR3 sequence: CASSEGSRGLAEAFF. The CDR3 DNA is TGTGCCAGCAGTGAAGGGAGCCGGGGGTTGGCTGAAGCTTTCTTT.